A single sample is the source of the 30 T cell receptor beta chains below, sequenced in a study of T cells in Graves' hyperthyroidism and ophthalmopathy. Template material for amplifying TCR beta CDR3 regions consisted of RNA transcripts. Initially, a first-round RT-PCR of the TCR CDR3 employed the HTBI primer set. TCRdb re-derived calls from the multiplex PCR reads in MiXCR, one entry per CDR3 protein. The data show hundreds of thousands of distinct CDR3 sequences, around 22% seen once. Sequences were obtained from blood. The receptors were sampled from a woman in her twenties or thirties with Graves' ophthalmopathy.

Written as DNA, the CDR3 is TGCAGTGCTATGACCTTAACAGGGGCCTATGGCTACACCTTC. Translated: CSAMTLTGAYGYTF. V usage is TRBV20-1 and J usage is TRBJ1-2; 7 bases map to TRBD1. The germline V gene encodes CDR1 DFQATT and CDR2 SNEGSKA (reference sequence). This CDR3 comprises 14 residues. The V and J ends lost 4 bases and 4 bases, in that order; junction bases with no gene match: 9.

This rearrangement joins TRBV7-8 to TRBJ1-1; D unclear. V shed 5 bases and J shed 10 bases, with 17 bases lying between them. Germline V gives CDR1 SGHVS, CDR2 FQNEAQ. There are 13 residues in the CDR3. This CDR3 reads CASSPMGRRGAFF. DNA for the CDR3: TGTGCCAGCAGCCCGATGGGCAGACGGGGAGCTTTCTTT.

This clonotype was picked up a small number of times. The chain combines TRBV7-2 with TRBJ1-2; possibly TRBD1 for D (6 bases). This CDR3 has 13 amino acids. Germline V gene data show CDR1 as SGHTA and CDR2 as FQGNSA. V lost 5 bases and J 5 bases, leaving 12 bases between the germline ends. Here the CDR3 reads CASSLQGWYGYTF. CDR3 DNA: TGTGCCAGCAGCCTACAGGGATGGTATGGCTACACCTTC.

The chain uses TRBV10-3 and TRBJ1-5; 7 bases are shared with TRBD1. V lost 2 bases to trimming and J lost 3 bases; unmatched junction nucleotides: 13. The CDR3 runs 18 residues. Germline V gene sequence: CDR1 ENHRY, CDR2 SYGVKD. The CDR3 protein is CAISETPQGGENNQPQHF. The CDR3 region has the DNA TGTGCCATCAGTGAGACTCCTCAGGGGGGAGAGAACAATCAGCCCCAGCATTTT.

The J gene is TRBJ1-1, the V gene TRBV28, with 7 bases identical to TRBD1. CDR3 length equals 19 residues. J was trimmed by 0 bases and V by 3 bases; bases with no gene match: 16. Looked up from germline, CDR1 is MDHEN and CDR2 is SYDVKM. CDR3 sequence: CASSFGLTGKFWVNTEAFF. The DNA for the CDR3 is TGTGCCAGCAGTTTCGGCCTGACAGGGAAATTTTGGGTGAACACTGAAGCTTTCTTT.

This chain connects TRBV6-1 to TRBJ2-2; no definite D call. V was cut by 4 bases and J by 1 base, with 10 bases left in between. The CDR3 consists of 15 residues. Per germline, CDR1 MNHNS and CDR2 SASEGT. The CDR3 sequence: CASSGQRWNTGELFF. CDR3 DNA: TGTGCCAGCAGTGGGCAGCGCTGGAACACCGGGGAGCTGTTTTTT.

A remark on this clonotype: The CDR3 does not end in the conserved phenylalanine or tryptophan, so this is likely a read error. The rearrangement uses TRBV25-1 and TRBJ1-3, with 10 nucleotides matching TRBD1. CDR1 and CDR2 from the germline V gene are MGHDK and SYGVNS. The length of the CDR3 is 20 residues. V was clipped by 3 bases and J by 0 bases; unmatched bases: 14. The CDR3 DNA reads TGTGCCAGCAGTGATCTTTTGGGACAGGGGTCTATGGGCTCTGGAAACACCATATATGTT. Encoded protein: CASSDLLGQGSMGSGNTIYV.

This clonotype was observed many times. The chain carries TRBV20-1 and TRBJ2-5; possibly TRBD1 for D (6 bases). The ends were cut back, 4 bases at V and 2 bases at J, with 8 bases in the middle. This CDR3 region has 12 residues. Germline CDR1 reads DFQATT; CDR2 reads SNEGSKA (reference sequence). CDR3 in DNA: TGCAGTGCTAAACAGGGACAAGAGACCCAGTACTTC. Its translation: CSAKQGQETQYF.

In its sample, this clonotype was seen many times. The chain has TRBV4-3 and TRBJ2-7, with 11 nucleotides matching TRBD1. This CDR3 spans 17 amino acids. Trimming removed 3 bases from V and 6 bases from J; junction bases left unmatched: 13. The germline CDR1 and CDR2 sequences are LGHNA and YSLEER. The CDR3 DNA reads as TGCGCCAGCAGCCACTCCAGCCACGGACAGGGGGCGGGCGAGCAGTACTTC. Its protein is CASSHSSHGQGAGEQYF.

This clonotype occurred many times. This chain links TRBV2 with TRBJ1-5, with D unresolved. The CDR3 sequence is 15 residues long. CDR1 and CDR2 (germline): SNHLY, FYNNEI. V gave up 5 bases and J gave up 0 bases, with 11 bases separating them. The CDR3 loop reads CASSWESYSNQPQHF. Written as DNA, the CDR3 is TGTGCCAGCAGTTGGGAGTCTTATAGCAATCAGCCCCAGCATTTT.

This clonotype showed up just a few times. The gene calls are TRBV6-5 and TRBJ2-7; D perhaps matches TRBD1 (6 bases). The CDR3 sequence is 14 residues long. Germline loops: CDR1 MNHEY, CDR2 SVGAGI. Trimming pared 3 bases from V and 7 bases from J, leaving 16 bases between. The CDR3 loop reads CASSYRDTIREQYF. CDR3 DNA sequence: TGTGCCAGCAGTTATCGGGACACTATTAGGGAGCAGTACTTC.

This clonotype was detected many times. In nucleotides, the CDR3 is TGCGCCAGCAGCCAAGATCAGGGGGCTATGATTTTCGAGCAGTACTTC. This sequence encodes CASSQDQGAMIFEQYF. This chain joins TRBV4-1 and TRBJ2-7; 8 bases match TRBD1. Germline values: CDR1 MGHRA, CDR2 YSYEKL. CDR3 length: 16 amino acids. The J segment lost 6 bases and the V segment lost 0 bases, leaving 10 bases of the junction unmatched.

This clonotype was detected ten times or more. The CDR3 DNA follows: TGTGCCAGCAGCCAAGTACCGGGATCCGAGCAGTACTTC. Its translation: CASSQVPGSEQYF. The chain recombines TRBV14 with TRBJ2-7; a possible D gene is TRBD2 (5 bases). Trimming removed 1 base at V and 6 bases at J, with 10 bases between. The CDR3 totals 13 residues. Germline-derived CDR1 and CDR2 are SGHDN and FVKESK.

This clonotype came up many times. The V gene is TRBV7-2, the J gene TRBJ1-5, with 10 bases fitting TRBD1. Germline CDR1 reads SGHTA; CDR2 reads FQGNSA. After removal of 4 bases from V and 3 bases from J, the junction contained 6 bases not matched to a gene. The CDR3 is made up of 16 amino acids. The CDR3 region has the DNA TGTGCCAGCAGCTGGAAGACAGGGGGCGTCAATCAGCCCCAGCATTTT. Its protein is CASSWKTGGVNQPQHF.

This rearrangement joins TRBV20-1 to TRBJ1-1; D not resolved. From germline, CDR1 is DFQATT and CDR2 SNEGSKA (reference sequence). There are 14 residues in the CDR3. Between the trimmed V and J ends, which lost 0 bases and 3 bases, there was a span of 11 bases. Here the CDR3 DNA reads TGCAGTGCTAGAGAAGAAAACAAGGACACTGAAGCTTTCTTT. Protein product: CSAREENKDTEAFF.

This clonotype was seen at least ten times. V is TRBV6-5 and J is TRBJ1-5; possible D gene TRBD1, 6 bases. Trimming removed 6 bases from V and 5 bases from J, with 11 bases in between. The CDR3 sequence is 13 residues long. CDR1 and CDR2 from the germline V gene are MNHEY and SVGAGI. The CDR3 sequence is CASSRDIDQPQHF. In DNA, the CDR3 is TGTGCCAGCAGCCGGGACATCGATCAGCCCCAGCATTTT.

This clonotype was picked up a small number of times. The chain has TRBV6-5 and TRBJ2-4, with D unresolved. CDR3 length equals 15 residues. Germline loops: CDR1 MNHEY, CDR2 SVGAGI. V lost 2 bases to trimming and J lost 0 bases, with 8 bases between them. The CDR3, as DNA: TGTGCCAGCAGTTACACCACCTTAGCCAAAAACATTCAGTACTTC. Translation gives CASSYTTLAKNIQYF.

Concerning this clonotype: The CDR3 carries no conserved terminal phenylalanine or tryptophan, so it likely arises from a read error. The J gene is TRBJ1-1, the V gene TRBV7-8, with a tentative D call TRBD1 (5 bases). The CDR3 covers 15 residues. Trimming cost V 7 bases and J 1 base, with 16 bases left between them. In germline, CDR1 is SGHVS, CDR2 FQNEAQ. The DNA for the CDR3 is TGTGCCAGCACGGGCTCTTCAGGGCGGAACACTGAAGCTTTCTCT. Amino acid sequence: CASTGSSGRNTEAFS.

In its sample, this clonotype was seen many times. The chain links TRBV2 to TRBJ2-2; the D is unclear. This CDR3 contains 13 residues. V shed 3 bases and J shed 6 bases, with 8 bases lying between them. Germline V gene lookup returns CDR1 SNHLY and CDR2 FYNNEI. The CDR3 DNA follows: TGTGCCAGCAGTGATGGGGTTTCCGGGGAGCTGTTTTTT. Residues: CASSDGVSGELFF.

The rearrangement uses TRBV20-1 and TRBJ2-5; a possible D gene is TRBD2 (5 bases). Per germline, CDR1 DFQATT and CDR2 SNEGSKA (reference sequence). The CDR3 loop spans 14 amino acids. Trimming removed 1 base at V and 5 bases at J, with 14 bases between. CDR3 in DNA: TGCAGTGCTAGAGGCGTCACTACGGGGGAGACCCAGTACTTC. It encodes CSARGVTTGETQYF.

The rearrangement uses TRBV12-3 or TRBV12-4 and TRBJ1-2, with 12 positions matching TRBD1. The CDR3 covers 15 residues. V was pared by 5 bases and J by 6 bases, with 7 bases of the junction left unmatched. For the CDR3, the DNA is TGTGCCAGCAGTGTTACCGGGACAGGGGGCGATGGCTACACCTTC. This translates into CASSVTGTGGDGYTF.

The chain has TRBV9 and TRBJ1-3; TRBD1 aligns across 7 bases. V gave up 1 base and J gave up 0 bases; unmatched junction bases: 7. The CDR3 extends over 17 amino acids. Per germline, CDR1 SGDLS and CDR2 YYNGEE. This chain's CDR3 is CASSVRDSKSSGNTIYF. DNA for the CDR3: TGTGCCAGCAGCGTACGGGACAGTAAAAGCTCTGGAAACACCATATATTTT.

This clonotype was recorded many times. The rearrangement links TRBV6-1 to TRBJ1-2, with D possibly being TRBD1 (5 bases). Germline-derived CDR1 and CDR2 are MNHNS and SASEGT. The CDR3 extends over 13 amino acids. Trimming left V 6 bases short and J 4 bases short, with 12 bases between. The CDR3 region has the DNA TGTGCCAGCAGCGGGGACGGTACCTATGGCTACACCTTC. Translation: CASSGDGTYGYTF.

This clonotype has only a few counts. As DNA, the CDR3 is TGTGCCAGCAGTCCCCCAGGAGGGCGGGAGCAGTACTTC. Translation: CASSPPGGREQYF. The V call is TRBV12-3 or TRBV12-4, the J call TRBJ2-7, with D possibly matching TRBD2 (6 bases). CDR3 length equals 13 residues. Trimming shortened V by 5 bases and J by 7 bases, and 15 bases separated the two germline ends.

This clonotype has at least ten counts. The chain uses TRBV19 and TRBJ1-1; D remains unclear. Trimming left V 3 bases short and J 3 bases short, with 8 bases between. Per the germline V gene, CDR1 is LNHDA and CDR2 is SQIVND (reference sequence). The CDR3 loop spans 13 amino acids. The CDR3 protein is CASSIAGYTEAFF. In DNA, the CDR3 is TGTGCCAGTAGTATCGCCGGGTACACTGAAGCTTTCTTT.

Concerning this clonotype: A clone one base away is much larger, so this may be a read error. V and J are TRBV2 and TRBJ1-1, with D possibly being TRBD1 (6 bases). The CDR3 consists of 17 residues. Germline lookup yields CDR1 SNHLY and CDR2 FYNNEI. The DNA of the CDR3 is TGTGCCAGCAGTGAAGCGTCGCCTGGGGACACCCGGGCTGAAGCTTGCTTT. It translates to CASSEASPGDTRAEACF.

This clonotype was observed at least ten times. The chain joins TRBV12-3 or TRBV12-4 to TRBJ2-7, with D perhaps TRBD2 (5 bases). This CDR3 is built from 13 residues. Trimming shortened V by 5 bases and J by 6 bases, and 14 bases separated the two germline ends. The CDR3 DNA reads TGTGCCAGCAGTCGAGGAGGCGGGCCCGAGCAGTACTTC. Its protein is CASSRGGGPEQYF.

This clonotype was recorded at least ten times. The rearrangement links TRBV12-3 or TRBV12-4 to TRBJ2-4, with 11 positions matching TRBD2. The ends lost 6 bases at V and 9 bases at J; junction bases unmatched: 7. This CDR3 spans 14 amino acids. The CDR3 region has the DNA TGTGCCAGCAGGGTAACTAGCGGGGGAGCCATTCAGTACTTC. Translation: CASRVTSGGAIQYF.

This clonotype was detected many times. V is TRBV19 and J is TRBJ1-1; D not resolved. Germline V gives CDR1 LNHDA, CDR2 SQIVND (reference sequence). The CDR3 is made up of 11 amino acids. V lost 4 bases and J 8 bases, leaving 8 bases between the germline ends. The CDR3 sequence: CASSTRREAFF. Here the CDR3 DNA reads TGTGCCAGTAGTACCAGACGAGAAGCTTTCTTT. The variable domain in full, completed from reference TRBV19 and TRBJ1-1, reads DGGITQSPKYLFRKEGQNVTLSCEQNLNHDAMYWYRQDPGQGLRLIYYSQIVNDFQKGDIAEGYSVSREKKESFPLTVTSAQKNPTAFYLCASSTRREAFFGQGTRLTVV.

This clonotype was picked up many times. The CDR3 protein is CASSLLIGEETQYF. In DNA form, the CDR3 reads TGTGCCAGCAGCTTGTTGATAGGGGAAGAGACCCAGTACTTC. The chain joins TRBV5-6 to TRBJ2-5; tentatively, D is TRBD1 (5 bases). Germline loops: CDR1 SGHDT, CDR2 YYEEEE. This CDR3 spans 14 amino acids. The ends were cut back, 1 base at V and 3 bases at J, with 10 bases in the middle.